These 6 T cell receptor beta chains were all obtained from the same sample, sequenced in a study of T cell responses to AZD1222 COVID-19 vaccine. This table comes from immunoSEQ multiplex PCR, and its TCRdb copy is limited to in-frame clones, with some not included. Here the sample spans about 85,000 clones, about nine tenths being singletons. The sequencing here drew on peripheral blood, taken on day 0 of AZD1222 vaccination. The receptors were sampled from an adult in good health.

The chain links TRBV2 to TRBJ1-4; 7 bases agree with TRBD1. V was pared by 6 bases and J by 10 bases, with 14 bases of the junction left unmatched. The V gene's germline CDR1 is SNHLY and CDR2 FYNNEI. CDR3 size: 15 residues. CDR3 nucleotides: TGTGCCAGCAGGGCCGGGACAGACTACAGGGGAAAACTGTTTTTT. This encodes CASRAGTDYRGKLFF.

This clone was found once. The chain joins TRBV3-1 (or the pseudogene TRBV3-2) to TRBJ1-4, with 7 positions matching TRBD1. This CDR3 spans 17 amino acids. Germline lookup yields CDR1 LGHDT and CDR2 YNNKEL (reference sequence). With 5 bases clipped from V and 1 base from J, the junction kept 10 bases outside the gene matches. Here the CDR3 reads CASSDGGRGVTNEKLFF. CDR3 in DNA: TGTGCCAGCAGCGACGGGGGCAGGGGGGTAACTAATGAAAAACTGTTTTTT.

The chain recombines TRBV9 with TRBJ2-7; the match to TRBD2 covers 9 bases. The V gene's germline CDR1 is SGDLS and CDR2 YYNGEE. The CDR3 spans 16 residues. J lost 3 bases, V lost 0 bases, and 7 bases had no gene match. This CDR3 is CASSVARASGIYEQYF. The CDR3 DNA reads TGTGCCAGCAGCGTAGCTCGGGCTAGCGGGATCTACGAGCAGTACTTC.

This sequence joins TRBV9 and TRBJ1-4; perhaps TRBD1 as D (5 bases). The length of the CDR3 is 15 residues. V lost 3 bases and J 7 bases, leaving 16 bases between the germline ends. Germline V CDR1 and CDR2: SGDLS, YYNGEE. The CDR3 sequence: CASSADRVRGEKLFF. Written as DNA, the CDR3 is TGTGCCAGCAGCGCAGACAGAGTCCGAGGTGAAAAACTGTTTTTT. The full variable domain, in which reference TRBV9 and TRBJ1-4 provide the parts outside the CDR3, is DSGVTQTPKHLITATGQRVTLRCSPRSGDLSVYWYQQSLDQGLQFLIQYYNGEERAKGNILERFSAQQFPDLHSELNLSSLELGDSALYFCASSADRVRGEKLFFGSGTQLSVL.

This sequence joins TRBV7-9 and TRBJ1-2; maybe TRBD1 (5 bases). V was shortened by 5 bases and J by 7 bases, with 20 bases between the two germline ends. From germline, CDR1 is SEHNR and CDR2 FQNEAQ (reference sequence). The CDR3 has 15 amino acids. In DNA form, the CDR3 reads TGTGCCAGCAGCCCCACCAGGGAACCACGCGGTGGCTACACCTTC. Translating it yields CASSPTREPRGGYTF.

V and J are TRBV14 and TRBJ2-3, with 7 bases lining up with TRBD2. Trimming at V came to 5 bases and at J to 6 bases, leaving 8 bases not matched to a gene. The CDR3 covers 14 residues. CDR1 and CDR2 from the germline V gene are SGHDN and FVKESK. CDR3 protein: CASSWTSLSDTQYF. The CDR3 coding sequence is TGTGCCAGCAGCTGGACTAGTCTTTCCGATACGCAGTATTTT.